These 26 T cell receptor beta chains originate from one sample sequenced in a study of T cell clonality in common variable immunodeficiency. TCRdb's copy holds only in-frame clones and misses some; the assay was immunoSEQ multiplex PCR. The sample presents tens of thousands of clones, none singletons. What was sequenced was peripheral blood mononuclear cells. The receptors here all came from a person between 18 and 75 years old in good health.

Concerning this clone: The read stops 3 residues short of the end of the CDR3; the missing end is completed from the germline J gene. The chain joins TRBV19 to TRBJ2-7; 8 positions agree with TRBD1. Trimming at V came to 5 bases and at J to 2 bases, leaving 11 bases not matched to a gene. CDR3 length equals 16 residues. Germline CDR1 LNHDA, CDR2 SQIVND (reference sequence). CDR3 sequence: CASSPWTGKGAYEQYF. CDR3 DNA (partial): TGTGCCAGTAGTCCCTGGACAGGGAAGGGGGCCTACGAG.

This clone has at least ten counts. Sequencing ends 3 residues short of the CDR3 end; the germline J gene provides the rest. The chain employs TRBV18 and TRBJ2-1; D may be TRBD2 (7 bases). There are 15 residues in the CDR3. The V gene lost 1 base and the J gene lost 2 bases, with 9 bases spanning the gap. The germline gives CDR1 KGHSH, CDR2 LQKENI. CDR3 DNA (partial): TGTGCCAGCTCACCACAGGGGGGGCCCTACAATGAG. Amino acid sequence: CASSPQGGPYNE. The full CDR3 protein reads CASSPQGGPYNEQFF.

This clone was counted only a few times. The read terminates 3 residues before the CDR3 end, so the remaining end is supplied by the germline J gene. This sequence joins TRBV30 and TRBJ1-1; TRBD1 might be the D (6 bases). This CDR3 contains 11 residues. Germline V gives CDR1 GTSNPN, CDR2 SVGIG (reference sequence). CDR3 DNA (partial): TGTGCCTGGACCGAAGGGGGAAAA. This encodes CAWTEGGK. In full, the CDR3 reads CAWTEGGKAFF.

Ten or more counts support this clone. The CDR3 is cut off 3 residues early in the read; its end comes from the germline J gene. V and J are TRBV27 and TRBJ2-7, with 8 bases that match TRBD2. Germline V gives CDR1 MNHEY, CDR2 SMNVEV (reference sequence). This CDR3 has 13 amino acids. With V trimmed by 6 bases and J by 1 base, 2 bases remained unmatched. This chain's CDR3 is CASRERESYEQYF. The covered CDR3 bases are TGTGCCAGCAGGGAGCGGGAGTCCTACGAG.

This clone was counted between two and nine times. Read sequence stops 3 residues before the CDR3 end, and the germline J gene provides the missing end. This chain links TRBV20-1 with TRBJ1-5; 9 bases fit TRBD1. The germline gives CDR1 DFQATT, CDR2 SNEGSKA (reference sequence). CDR3 length: 12 residues. J gave up 5 bases and V 8 bases, and 4 bases lay outside the gene matches. CDR3 loop: CSSGQGHQPQHF. The CDR3 DNA, read in part, is TGCAGTTCGGGACAGGGTCATCAGCCC.

As concerns this clone: Sequencing ends 3 residues short of the CDR3 end; the germline J gene provides the rest. This chain uses TRBV10-2 with TRBJ1-5; tentative D call: TRBD1 (5 bases). Germline CDR1 WSHSY, CDR2 SAAADI. Trimming took off 2 bases at V and 3 bases at J, with 17 bases between the two ends. This CDR3 has 17 amino acids. The covered CDR3 bases are TGCGCCAGCAGTGAGCTGGGGCACAGAGATCACAATCAGCCC. It translates to CASSELGHRDHNQP. The CDR3, in full, reads CASSELGHRDHNQPQHF.

This clone was counted ten times or more. From the germline J gene comes the end of the CDR3, since the read stops 3 residues before it. The rearrangement links TRBV7-2 to TRBJ2-3; 9 nucleotides align to TRBD1. The CDR3 length is 15 residues. V shed 5 bases, J shed 3 bases, and the junction held 6 bases outside the gene matches. CDR1 SGHTA and CDR2 FQGNSA come from the germline V gene. The covered CDR3 bases are TGTGCCAGCAGCCAGAGACAGGGGGTAACAGATACG. It specifies CASSQRQGVTDT. The whole CDR3 is CASSQRQGVTDTQYF.

There are many counts of this clone. The read gets to within 3 residues of the CDR3 end, and the germline J gene fills in the rest. The chain joins TRBV20-1 to TRBJ2-5, with 7 bases fitting TRBD2. Germline V CDR1 and CDR2: DFQATT, SNEGSKA (reference sequence). With 1 base clipped from V and 0 bases from J, the junction kept 5 bases outside the gene matches. The CDR3 sequence is 15 residues long. The DNA read from the CDR3 is TGCAGTGCTAGAGTGGCTAGCGGAAACCAAGAGACC. Encoded protein: CSARVASGNQET. The complete CDR3 protein is CSARVASGNQETQYF.

There are many counts of this clone. From the germline J gene comes the end of the CDR3, since the read stops 3 residues before it. The rearrangement joins TRBV6-4 to TRBJ1-2; maybe TRBD1 (6 bases). CDR1 is MRHNA and CDR2 is SNTAGT in the germline V gene. The ends were cut back, 2 bases at V and 5 bases at J, with 15 bases in the middle. CDR3 length: 15 residues. The DNA read from the CDR3 is TGTGCCAGCAGTGACGGTCCAGGGGCCGAATATGGC. Translating it yields CASSDGPGAEYG. The whole CDR3 is CASSDGPGAEYGYTF.

In this sample, this clone turned up many times. Read sequence stops 3 residues before the CDR3 end, and the germline J gene provides the missing end. V is TRBV5-1 and J is TRBJ2-7; the D is unclear. The CDR3 contains 13 residues. The V gene lost 4 bases and the J gene lost 3 bases, with 11 bases spanning the gap. Germline-derived CDR1 and CDR2 are SGHRS and YFSETQ. CDR3 bases read: TGCGCCAGCAGCGGCGGAGCGAACTACGAG. The encoded protein is CASSGGANYE. From start to end, the CDR3 is CASSGGANYEQYF.

The sample holds a few counts of this clone. The DNA ends 3 residues before the CDR3 does, and the rest of the CDR3 is filled in from the germline J gene. The chain joins TRBV7-6 to TRBJ2-1; 8 bases align to TRBD2. The CDR3 is 16 residues long. J gave up 0 bases and V 5 bases, and 6 bases lay outside the gene matches. Germline V gene lookup returns CDR1 SGHVS and CDR2 FNYEAQ. CDR3 DNA, as far as it was read: TGTGCCAGCAGCCCGACTAGCGACAGCTCCTACAATGAG. It yields the protein CASSPTSDSSYNE. The CDR3, in full, reads CASSPTSDSSYNEQFF.

This clone has ten or more counts. The read finishes 3 residues shy of the CDR3 end, and the germline J gene is used to complete it. The gene calls are TRBV4-1 and TRBJ1-2; TRBD1 agrees at 7 bases. V trimming: 3 bases; J trimming: 5 bases; junction bases outside the gene matches: 6. The CDR3 spans 14 residues. Germline-derived CDR1 and CDR2 are MGHRA and YSYEKL. The CDR3 sequence is CASSQTTGRYGYTF. CDR3 DNA, as far as it was read: TGCGCCAGCAGCCAGACGACAGGGCGGTATGGC.

This clone was recorded at least ten times. With the read ending 3 residues before the CDR3 end, the germline J gene is used to fill in that end. The rearrangement joins TRBV5-5 to TRBJ2-1, with 12 bases identical to TRBD2. V lost 3 bases to trimming and J lost 7 bases; unmatched junction nucleotides: 5. Germline assignment: CDR1 SGHKS and CDR2 YYEKEE (reference sequence). This CDR3 contains 15 residues. CDR3: CASSWAGTSGNEQFF. The sequenced part of the CDR3 DNA is TGTGCCAGCAGCTGGGCGGGGACTAGCGGGAATGAG.

To note about this clone: The CDR3 is cut off 3 residues early in the read; its end comes from the germline J gene. This rearrangement joins TRBV19 to TRBJ2-3; unclear D gene. The germline gives CDR1 LNHDA, CDR2 SQIVND (reference sequence). The CDR3 has 12 residues. The CDR3 spells CASTYSQETQYF. The part of the CDR3 DNA that was read is TGTGCCAGTACGTACAGTCAAGAGACG.

This clone was counted ten times or more. The read terminates 3 residues before the CDR3 end, so the remaining end is supplied by the germline J gene. The rearrangement links TRBV5-5 to TRBJ2-3; D not resolved. This CDR3 contains 15 residues. Per germline, CDR1 SGHKS and CDR2 YYEKEE (reference sequence). V lost 0 bases, J lost 0 bases, and 8 bases lay in between. The sequenced CDR3 bases are TGTGCCAGCAGCTTGGTGTCTACTAGCACAGATACG. Translating it yields CASSLVSTSTDT. The whole CDR3 reads CASSLVSTSTDTQYF.

In its sample, this clone was seen many times. The CDR3 extends 3 residues past the end of the read, so its final part is completed from the germline J gene. Different DNA sequences within this sample yield the same CDR3. The rearrangement uses TRBV7-2 and TRBJ1-4; a possible D gene is TRBD1 (5 bases). Looked up from germline, CDR1 is SGHTA and CDR2 is FQGNSA. V was cut by 3 bases and J by 4 bases, with 9 bases left in between. This CDR3 contains 14 residues. The CDR3 DNA, read in part, is TGTGCCAGCAGCTTTCAGGGTTTTAATGAAAAA. Amino acids: CASSFQGFNEK. The entire CDR3 protein is CASSFQGFNEKLFF.

This clone has at least ten counts. The read is 3 residues too short to cover the CDR3 end, so that end is filled in from the germline J gene. The chain is built from TRBV2 and TRBJ2-2; 8 positions match TRBD1. The CDR3 extends over 15 amino acids. CDR1 SNHLY and CDR2 FYNNEI come from the germline V gene. The ends lost 5 bases at V and 4 bases at J; junction bases unmatched: 6. The covered CDR3 bases are TGTGCCAGCAGTTCACAGGGGGGTGGCACCGGGGAG. Translating gives CASSSQGGGTGE. The full CDR3 protein reads CASSSQGGGTGELFF.

This clone occurred many times. The read stops 3 residues short of the end of the CDR3; the missing end is completed from the germline J gene. The V gene is TRBV20-1, the J gene TRBJ2-1; possibly TRBD2 for D (7 bases). Germline lookup yields CDR1 DFQATT and CDR2 SNEGSKA (reference sequence). This CDR3 is 14 amino acids long. Trimming pared 2 bases from V and 4 bases from J, leaving 12 bases between. CDR3 in amino acids: CSARTGRGYNEQFF. The covered CDR3 bases are TGCAGTGCTAGAACGGGGAGGGGGTACAATGAG.

This clone was detected a few times. The read terminates 3 residues ahead of where the CDR3 ends, so the germline J gene completes it. This rearrangement joins TRBV30 to TRBJ1-2, with D hard to call. Germline assignment: CDR1 GTSNPN and CDR2 SVGIG (reference sequence). The CDR3 extends over 15 amino acids. The sequenced part of the CDR3 DNA is TGTGCCTGGAGTGTTACTATACTCTCCTACAATGAC. The encoded protein is CAWSVTILSYND. The CDR3, in full, reads CAWSVTILSYNDYTF.

This clone was seen repeatedly, ten times or more. The missing CDR3 end, 3 residues past where the read stops, is filled in from the germline J gene. The V and J genes are TRBV5-1 and TRBJ2-1; 7 nucleotides line up with TRBD2. With V trimmed by 6 bases and J by 0 bases, 3 bases remained unmatched. Germline V gene lookup returns CDR1 SGHRS and CDR2 YFSETQ. CDR3 length equals 14 residues. Here the CDR3 reads CASTGGSSYNEQFF. The sequenced part of the CDR3 DNA is TGCGCCAGCACCGGGGGGAGCTCCTACAATGAG.

This clone was seen ten or more times. The read terminates 3 residues ahead of where the CDR3 ends, so the germline J gene completes it. The V call is TRBV7-6, the J call TRBJ2-1; 7 bases line up with TRBD2. CDR1 is SGHVS, CDR2 FNYEAQ, per germline. Unmatched junction bases numbered 10, after V lost 5 bases and J lost 3 bases. This CDR3 has 16 residues. CDR3 DNA (partial): TGTGCCAGCAGCAGACGCGGGAGTTTGAGCTACAATGAG. Amino acid sequence: CASSRRGSLSYNE. The full CDR3 protein is CASSRRGSLSYNEQFF.

This clone was observed many times. The read gets to within 3 residues of the CDR3 end, and the germline J gene fills in the rest. J is TRBJ2-1 and V is TRBV6-1, with 13 bases identical to TRBD2. Trimming cost V 4 bases and J 2 bases; bases outside gene matches: 2. This CDR3 has 16 residues. The germline V gene encodes CDR1 MNHNS and CDR2 SASEGT. The CDR3 region is CASSVGLAGTYNEQFF. Incomplete CDR3 DNA: TGTGCCAGCAGTGTGGGACTAGCGGGAACCTACAATGAG.

This clone was seen ten or more times. The CDR3 goes on 3 residues after the read ends, and that part is filled in from the germline J gene. The chain couples TRBV7-9 to TRBJ2-5; 8 bases are shared with TRBD2. This CDR3 comprises 15 residues. Germline V gene lookup returns CDR1 SEHNR and CDR2 FQNEAQ (reference sequence). V gave up 2 bases and J gave up 4 bases; unmatched junction bases: 6. CDR3 loop: CASSLRSGMGETQYF. The sequenced CDR3 bases are TGTGCCAGCAGCTTACGTAGCGGGATGGGAGAGACC.

This clone came up many times. The read gets to within 3 residues of the CDR3 end, and the germline J gene fills in the rest. V gene TRBV29-1 combines with J gene TRBJ1-1, with 7 bases aligning to TRBD1. This CDR3 is built from 14 residues. The germline CDR1 and CDR2 sequences are SQVTM and ANQGSEA. Trimming took 6 bases from V and 0 from J; bases not matched to a gene: 7. CDR3 loop: CSVVQGLMNTEAFF. The DNA read from the CDR3 is TGCAGCGTGGTACAGGGGCTTATGAACACTGAA.

Comment on this clone: The read terminates 3 residues ahead of where the CDR3 ends, so the germline J gene completes it. The chain combines TRBV2 with TRBJ1-4; 8 bases fit TRBD1. There are 15 residues in the CDR3. Germline V lookup: CDR1 SNHLY, CDR2 FYNNEI. V trimming: 4 bases; J trimming: 6 bases; junction bases outside the gene matches: 7. The part of the CDR3 DNA that was read is TGTGCCAGCAGTGCGGACAGGGCGGTTTATGAAAAA. This codes for CASSADRAVYEK. From start to end, the CDR3 is CASSADRAVYEKLFF.

This clone was seen at least ten times. A read error may produce the germline difference seen at one junction end. The read terminates 3 residues before the CDR3 end, so the remaining end is supplied by the germline J gene. V is TRBV30 and J is TRBJ2-5; 10 bases align to TRBD2. The CDR3 has 17 amino acids. CDR1 is GTSNPN, CDR2 SVGIG, per germline (reference sequence). This CDR3 is CAGRAWKRTSGQETQYF. The sequenced CDR3 bases are TGTGCCGGGAGAGCTTGGAAGAGGACTAGCGGCCAAGAGACC.